A single sample gave rise to the 29 T cell receptor beta chains below, sequenced in a study of cytomegalovirus exposure and HLA in healthy donors. Both 60 Vbeta primers and 13 Jbeta primers went into the PCR. Generated by immunoSEQ multiplex PCR, the TCRdb table keeps only in-frame clones and is missing some. The repertoire has about 200,000 clones, around 85% of them found once; the top ten carry 1.7%. The specimen sequenced was PBMCs. Every receptor here comes from a man between 45 and 60 years old in good health and CMV-seronegative.

This clone was observed a handful of times. This chain joins TRBV27 and TRBJ2-7; D gene unclear. With 5 bases removed from V and 6 bases from J, the gap between germline ends came to 14 bases. The CDR3 length is 13 residues. Germline V CDR1 and CDR2: MNHEY, SMNVEV (reference sequence). The CDR3 DNA reads TGTGCCAGCAGTCCAAAGAGCCACCGCGAGCAGTACTTC. Protein sequence: CASSPKSHREQYF.

The chain has TRBV7-2 and TRBJ2-5; D is undetermined. The V and J ends lost 1 base and 0 bases respectively, with 3 bases between them. CDR3 length: 13 residues. From germline, CDR1 is SGHTA and CDR2 FQGNSA. CDR3 DNA sequence: TGTGCCAGCAGCTTAGTCTACCAAGAGACCCAGTACTTC. Translating gives CASSLVYQETQYF. The entire variable domain, with the rest obtained from reference TRBV7-2 and TRBJ2-5, is as follows: GAGVSQSPSNKVTEKGKDVELRCDPISGHTALYWYRQSLGQGLEFLIYFQGNSAPDKSGLPSDRFSAERTGGSVSTLTIQRTQQEDSAVYLCASSLVYQETQYFGPGTRLLVL.

This clone was detected only a few times. The chain joins TRBV28 to TRBJ2-1, with TRBD2 identical over 12 bases. V lost 4 bases to trimming and J lost 2 bases; unmatched junction nucleotides: 12. This CDR3 is built from 19 residues. CDR1 MDHEN and CDR2 SYDVKM come from the germline V gene. CDR3 DNA sequence: TGTGCCAGCAGTTCCCTCATTTGGACTAGCGGGACTACCTACAATGAGCAGTTCTTC. Amino acid sequence: CASSSLIWTSGTTYNEQFF.

The chain recombines TRBV27 with TRBJ1-1; TRBD1 might be the D (5 bases). CDR1 is MNHEY, CDR2 SMNVEV, per germline (reference sequence). The CDR3 loop spans 14 amino acids. V was pared by 5 bases and J by 8 bases, with 18 bases between. This CDR3 is CASSPGSPNREAFF. CDR3 coding DNA: TGTGCCAGCAGTCCAGGGTCCCCAAACAGGGAAGCTTTCTTT.

The V and J genes are TRBV7-3 and TRBJ2-1; TRBD2 agrees at 13 bases. The V and J ends lost 5 bases and 3 bases, in that order; junction bases with no gene match: 4. Germline V lookup: CDR1 SGHTA, CDR2 FQGTGA. The CDR3 spans 16 residues. This chain's CDR3 is CASSPRTSGGYNEQFF. DNA for the CDR3: TGTGCCAGCAGCCCCAGGACTAGCGGGGGCTACAATGAGCAGTTCTTC.

The chain links TRBV27 to TRBJ1-5, with 9 bases matching TRBD1. Germline CDR1 is MNHEY and CDR2 is SMNVEV (reference sequence). This CDR3 has 18 amino acids. The J segment lost 6 bases and the V segment lost 6 bases, leaving 18 bases of the junction unmatched. The chain's CDR3 is CASSLSYYPGQGVQPQHF. The CDR3, as DNA: TGTGCCAGCAGCCTTTCATACTATCCGGGACAGGGAGTTCAGCCCCAGCATTTT.

The CDR3 sequence: CATSRDRALEKLFF. CDR3 nucleotide sequence: TGTGCCACCAGCAGAGATCGAGCTCTTGAAAAACTGTTTTTT. V and J are TRBV15 and TRBJ1-4; D is undetermined. The CDR3 spans 14 residues. Looked up from germline, CDR1 is LNHNV and CDR2 is YYDKDF (reference sequence). The V end lost 0 bases, the J end lost 7 bases, and 9 bases lay between the germline ends.

The V gene is TRBV5-1, the J gene TRBJ2-5; a possible D gene is TRBD1 (5 bases). Looked up from germline, CDR1 is SGHRS and CDR2 is YFSETQ. Deletions cut 4 bases from V and 4 bases from J, with 14 bases between. CDR3 length: 14 residues. The CDR3 DNA sequence: TGCGCCAGCAGCATCCGCTCAGGGTCAGAGACCCAGTACTTC. It codes for CASSIRSGSETQYF.

The chain carries TRBV28 and TRBJ2-5, with 7 bases fitting TRBD1. The J call may be mistaken, given a closer DNA end match to TRBJ2-7. In germline, CDR1 is MDHEN, CDR2 SYDVKM. This CDR3 region has 16 residues. In nucleotides, the CDR3 is TGTGCCAGCAGTTCGACTCGACAGGGTCCCTCCTACGAGCAGTACTTC. It yields the protein CASSSTRQGPSYEQYF.

V and J are TRBV28 and TRBJ2-3; D perhaps matches TRBD2 (5 bases). V lost 2 bases and J lost 4, with 7 bases in between. CDR1 and CDR2 from the germline V gene are MDHEN and SYDVKM. The CDR3 consists of 13 residues. CDR3 DNA: TGTGCCAGCAGTTTACCGGGGTCAGATACGCAGTATTTT. This sequence encodes CASSLPGSDTQYF.

The rearrangement joins TRBV30 to TRBJ2-1; 8 bases fit TRBD2. Germline assignment: CDR1 GTSNPN and CDR2 SVGIG (reference sequence). CDR3 length: 14 residues. With 4 bases clipped from V and 1 base from J, the junction kept 3 bases outside the gene matches. The CDR3 nucleotides are TGTGCCTGGAAAGCGGGAGATTCCTACAATGAGCAGTTCTTC. It codes for CAWKAGDSYNEQFF.

This rearrangement joins TRBV5-4 to TRBJ2-7, with a weak D call TRBD2 (6 bases). From germline, CDR1 is SGHNT and CDR2 YYREEE (reference sequence). This CDR3 is 14 amino acids long. With 4 bases removed from V and 3 bases from J, the gap between germline ends came to 14 bases. The CDR3 is CASSLSGDLYEQYF. The DNA of the CDR3 is TGTGCCAGCAGCCTTTCGGGGGACCTCTACGAGCAGTACTTC.

The chain has TRBV18 and TRBJ2-6; tentative D call: TRBD1 (5 bases). CDR1 is KGHSH and CDR2 is LQKENI in the germline V gene. Trimming shortened V by 2 bases and J by 0 bases, and 14 bases separated the two germline ends. CDR3 length: 18 residues. The DNA for the CDR3 is TGTGCCAGCTCACCAGTCCAGGGCTCCCGCTCTGGGGCCAACGTCCTGACTTTC. This encodes CASSPVQGSRSGANVLTF. Using reference TRBV18 and TRBJ2-6 for the parts outside the CDR3, the full variable domain is NAGVMQNPRHLVRRRGQEARLRCSPMKGHSHVYWYRQLPEEGLKFMVYLQKENIIDESGMPKERFSAEFPKEGPSILRIQQVVRGDSAAYFCASSPVQGSRSGANVLTFGAGSRLTVL.

The chain recombines TRBV28 with TRBJ2-2, with 8 bases fitting TRBD1. In germline, CDR1 is MDHEN, CDR2 SYDVKM. Unmatched junction bases numbered 11, after V lost 3 bases and J lost 11 bases. This CDR3 has 15 amino acids. In nucleotides, the CDR3 is TGTGCCAGCAGTTTCGAAGACAGGGGTCAGATCGAGCTGTTTTTT. This encodes CASSFEDRGQIELFF.

The chain recombines TRBV10-3 with TRBJ2-7, with D perhaps TRBD2 (6 bases). Germline V lookup: CDR1 ENHRY, CDR2 SYGVKD. V lost 0 bases and J lost 2, with 17 bases in between. This CDR3 has 17 residues. The CDR3 bases are TGTGCCATCAGTGAGTCGAGATCGGGTCCTAGCGCCTACGAGCAGTACTTC. Amino acid sequence: CAISESRSGPSAYEQYF.

V usage is TRBV30 and J usage is TRBJ2-7, with unresolved D. V was shortened by 4 bases and J by 0 bases, with 13 bases between the two germline ends. Germline CDR1 is GTSNPN and CDR2 is SVGIG (reference sequence). CDR3 length: 14 residues. The CDR3 sequence: CAWNAGTISYEQYF. CDR3 nucleotides: TGTGCCTGGAATGCAGGTACCATCTCCTACGAGCAGTACTTC.

This clone was observed a few times. The V gene is TRBV28, the J gene TRBJ1-1; no clear D. Germline loops: CDR1 MDHEN, CDR2 SYDVKM. V was cut by 2 bases and J by 2 bases, with 15 bases left in between. CDR3 length: 16 amino acids. The CDR3 DNA follows: TGTGCCAGCAGTTTACTAGAGTCAAGGATCAACACTGAAGCTTTCTTT. Translation: CASSLLESRINTEAFF.

The chain joins TRBV27 to TRBJ2-1; 7 bases match TRBD2. Per the germline V gene, CDR1 is MNHEY and CDR2 is SMNVEV (reference sequence). There are 17 residues in the CDR3. V trimming: 7 bases; J trimming: 0 bases; junction bases outside the gene matches: 12. CDR3 bases: TGTGCCAGCACCGGGGGGAGGTTACAGAGCTCCTACAATGAGCAGTTCTTC. This gives the protein CASTGGRLQSSYNEQFF.

This sequence joins TRBV28 and TRBJ2-7; 14 bases fit TRBD2. Losses at the gene ends were 2 bases for V and 3 bases for J; bases not matched to a gene: 18. Germline CDR1 MDHEN, CDR2 SYDVKM. The CDR3 is made up of 21 amino acids. CDR3 sequence (DNA): TGTGCCAGCAGTTTAGAGGGGAGGACTAGCGGGAGGAACGAGGGCCTCTACGAGCAGTACTTC. Translation gives CASSLEGRTSGRNEGLYEQYF.

The V call is TRBV2, the J call TRBJ1-1, with D maybe TRBD1 (5 bases). In germline, CDR1 is SNHLY, CDR2 FYNNEI. CDR3 size: 12 residues. Deletions cut 7 bases from V and 8 bases from J, with 14 bases between. CDR3 coding DNA: TGTGCCAGCATGGGGGGAACCTCGGAAGCTTTCTTT. Its translation: CASMGGTSEAFF.

This clone was found once. The V and J genes are TRBV28 and TRBJ2-6, with D perhaps matching TRBD2 (5 bases). The ends were cut back, 6 bases at V and 4 bases at J, with 19 bases in the middle. The CDR3 sequence is 17 residues long. The germline V gene encodes CDR1 MDHEN and CDR2 SYDVKM. The DNA of the CDR3 is TGTGCCAGCAGCCCAGGTTCTGGGCGGAGGGGGGCCAACGTCCTGACTTTC. The encoded protein is CASSPGSGRRGANVLTF.

The CDR3 region has the DNA TGCGCCAGCAGCTTGGTGGCGGGGGGGGCCCAGGCGCAGTTCTTC. It codes for CASSLVAGGAQAQFF. The J gene is TRBJ2-1, the V gene TRBV5-1; 9 bases map to TRBD2. Trimming removed 0 bases from V and 12 bases from J; junction bases left unmatched: 10. CDR1 SGHRS and CDR2 YFSETQ come from the germline V gene. The CDR3 totals 15 residues. Looking up the rest from reference TRBV5-1 and TRBJ2-1 gives the full variable domain: KAGVTQTPRYLIKTRGQQVTLSCSPISGHRSVSWYQQTPGQGLQFLFEYFSETQRNKGNFPGRFSGRQFSNSRSEMNVSTLELGDSALYLCASSLVAGGAQAQFFGPGTRLTVL.

V gene TRBV7-9 combines with J gene TRBJ1-1; 8 nucleotides match TRBD1. Trimming took 5 bases from V and 2 from J; bases not matched to a gene: 7. The CDR3 runs to 15 residues. Germline values: CDR1 SEHNR, CDR2 FQNEAQ (reference sequence). CDR3 amino acids: CASSPVDRGNTEAFF. CDR3 coding DNA: TGTGCCAGCAGCCCCGTTGACAGGGGCAACACTGAAGCTTTCTTT.

The rearrangement links TRBV6-4 to TRBJ2-1, with 9 bases identical to TRBD2. The germline V gene has CDR1 MRHNA and CDR2 SNTAGT. After removal of 0 bases from V and 8 bases from J, the junction contained 8 bases not matched to a gene. This CDR3 has 16 residues. This chain's CDR3 is CASSDSLSGGLDEQFF. The CDR3 nucleotides are TGTGCCAGCAGTGACTCTTTGAGCGGGGGGTTGGATGAGCAGTTCTTC.

The chain has TRBV30 and TRBJ2-7, with D unresolved. The V end was cut by 2 bases, the J end by 0 bases, with 2 bases between. From germline, CDR1 is GTSNPN and CDR2 SVGIG (reference sequence). The CDR3 has 11 residues. The CDR3 nucleotides read TGTGCCTGGAGTCTCTCCTACGAGCAGTACTTC. Translated: CAWSLSYEQYF.

On this clone itself: One end of the junction varies from germline; a read error may be responsible. The rearrangement links TRBV6-6 to TRBJ1-1, with TRBD1 identical over 7 bases. CDR1 and CDR2 (germline): MNHNY, SVGAGI (reference sequence). The CDR3 spans 16 residues. This chain's CDR3 is CVSSPPQGSENTEAFF. The DNA of the CDR3 is TGTGTCAGCAGTCCACCACAGGGGTCGGAGAACACTGAAGCTTTCTTT.

The chain joins TRBV2 to TRBJ2-1; TRBD2 matches 9 bases. The junction had 21 bases not matched to a gene; V was cut back by 7 bases and J by 8 bases. The CDR3 is 18 amino acids. Germline values: CDR1 SNHLY, CDR2 FYNNEI. CDR3 sequence (DNA): TGTGCCAGCAACCAAGGCCGGGCTAGCGGGATCCATCTCTATGAGCAGTTCTTC. Its translation is CASNQGRASGIHLYEQFF. The full variable domain, completed using reference TRBV2 and TRBJ2-1, is EPEVTQTPSHQVTQMGQEVILRCVPISNHLYFYWYRQILGQKVEFLVSFYNNEISEKSEIFDDQFSVERPDGSNFTLKIRSTKLEDSAMYFCASNQGRASGIHLYEQFFGPGTRLTVL.

The chain couples TRBV2 to TRBJ2-1, with 7 bases matching TRBD2. The V and J ends lost 6 bases and 0 bases, in that order; junction bases with no gene match: 11. This CDR3 spans 17 amino acids. CDR1 is SNHLY, CDR2 FYNNEI, per germline. CDR3 sequence reads: CASRPYRLADSYNEQFF. The CDR3 nucleotides are TGTGCCAGCAGACCCTACCGCCTAGCGGACTCCTACAATGAGCAGTTCTTC.

The chain is built from TRBV9 and TRBJ2-1; 7 bases align to TRBD2. Germline V gives CDR1 SGDLS, CDR2 YYNGEE. Trimming cost V 3 bases and J 5 bases; bases outside gene matches: 8. CDR3 size: 15 residues. CDR3 region: CASSADGRKDNEQFF. CDR3 coding DNA: TGTGCCAGCAGCGCCGACGGGAGGAAGGACAATGAGCAGTTCTTC.